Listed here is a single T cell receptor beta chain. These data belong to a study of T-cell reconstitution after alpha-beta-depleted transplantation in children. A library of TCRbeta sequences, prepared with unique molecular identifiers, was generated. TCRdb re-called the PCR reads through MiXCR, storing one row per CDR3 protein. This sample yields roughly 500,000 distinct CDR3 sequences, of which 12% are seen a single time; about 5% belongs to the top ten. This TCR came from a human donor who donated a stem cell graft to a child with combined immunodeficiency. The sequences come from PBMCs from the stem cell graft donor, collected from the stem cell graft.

The CDR3 coding sequence is TGTGCCAGCAGCAAGGACGCTGGCTACACCTTC. Translated, it gives CASSKDAGYTF. The gene calls are TRBV7-9 and TRBJ1-2, with unresolved D. CDR1 SEHNR and CDR2 FQNEAQ come from the germline V gene (reference sequence). This CDR3 is 11 amino acids long. With 5 bases removed from V and 7 bases from J, the gap between germline ends came to 8 bases.